This paragraph covers one T cell receptor beta chain sequence. What it binds is unknown. Assay used: immunoSEQ multiplex PCR; TCRdb lists only in-frame clones, some missing. The sample yields about 460,000 clones, around 77% seen once. The entry originates in a study of shared clonotypes between healthy human individuals. Study details: Donors consisted of two women and a few men between 18 and 49. Study-level results: Only a few donors were included, so the genetic and exposure-history diversity represented was limited.

Caucasian adults living in Nashville, Tennessee, provided all samples. Each unsorted sample relied on roughly 84 million PBMCs as its source of genomic DNA. CDR1 LGHNA and CDR2 YNFKEQ come from the germline V gene. The CDR3 length is 14 residues. V was clipped by 0 bases and J by 6 bases; unmatched bases: 5. The chain links TRBV4-2 to TRBJ2-7; 7 nucleotides line up with TRBD1. This TCR came from a woman aged 40 to 49 in good health. Some clones in this sample may be carry-over from other donors' samples. Sequences were obtained from PBMCs. The DNA for the CDR3 is TGTGCCAGCAGCCAAGAGGGGACAGTCTCCGAGCAGTACTTC. Its translation is CASSQEGTVSEQYF.